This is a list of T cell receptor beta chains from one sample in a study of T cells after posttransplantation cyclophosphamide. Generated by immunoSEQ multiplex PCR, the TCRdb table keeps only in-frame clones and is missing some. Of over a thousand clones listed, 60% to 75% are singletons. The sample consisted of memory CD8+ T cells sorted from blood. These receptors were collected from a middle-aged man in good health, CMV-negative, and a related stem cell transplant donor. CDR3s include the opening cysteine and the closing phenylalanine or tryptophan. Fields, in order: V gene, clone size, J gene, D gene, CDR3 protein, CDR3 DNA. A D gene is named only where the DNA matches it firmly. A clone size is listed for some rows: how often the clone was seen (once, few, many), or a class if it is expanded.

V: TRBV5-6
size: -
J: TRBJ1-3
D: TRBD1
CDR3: CASSFPTGTGQPGNTIYF
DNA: TGTGCCAGCAGCTTCCCCACTGGGACAGGACAGCCTGGAAACACCATATATTTT

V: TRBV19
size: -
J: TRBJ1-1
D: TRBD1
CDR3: CASSWDSRDTEAFF
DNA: TGTGCCAGTAGTTGGGACAGCCGGGACACTGAAGCTTTCTTT

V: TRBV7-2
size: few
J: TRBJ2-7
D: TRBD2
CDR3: CASSPLGLAGAYEQYF
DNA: TGTGCCAGCAGCCCCCTAGGACTAGCGGGAGCCTACGAGCAGTACTTC

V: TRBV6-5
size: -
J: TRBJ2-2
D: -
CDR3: CASSLEGRTGELFF
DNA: TGTGCCAGCAGCCTGGAGGGGCGTACCGGGGAGCTGTTTTTT

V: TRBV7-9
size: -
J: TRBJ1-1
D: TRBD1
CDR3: CASSAPTGKGTEAFF
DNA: TGTGCCAGCAGCGCACCGACAGGGAAGGGCACTGAAGCTTTCTTT

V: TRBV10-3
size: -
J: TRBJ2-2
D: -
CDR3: CAISETSSANTGELFF
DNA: TGTGCCATCAGTGAAACTAGCTCCGCGAACACCGGGGAGCTGTTTTTT

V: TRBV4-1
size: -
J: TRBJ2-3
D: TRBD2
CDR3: CASSHERGPTDTQYF
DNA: TGCGCCAGCAGCCACGAGCGGGGGCCCACAGATACGCAGTATTTT

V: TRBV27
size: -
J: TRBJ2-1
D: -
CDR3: CASSVLSQATYNEQFF
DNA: TGTGCCAGCAGTGTCCTTTCACAGGCGACCTACAATGAGCAGTTCTTC

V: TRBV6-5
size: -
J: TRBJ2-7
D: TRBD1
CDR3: CASSYTRRQGATEQYF
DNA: TGTGCCAGCAGTTACACACGAAGACAGGGGGCGACCGAGCAGTACTTC

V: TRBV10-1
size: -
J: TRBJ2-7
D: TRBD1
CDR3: CASSAGQSYEQYF
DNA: TGCGCCAGCAGTGCGGGACAGTCCTACGAGCAGTACTTC

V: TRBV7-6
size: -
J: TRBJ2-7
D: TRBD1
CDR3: CASSLGTGIDEQYF
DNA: TGTGCCAGCAGCTTAGGGACAGGGATCGACGAGCAGTACTTC

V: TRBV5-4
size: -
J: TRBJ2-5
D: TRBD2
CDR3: CASHPGLAGSRETQYF
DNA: TGTGCCAGCCACCCGGGACTAGCGGGATCGCGGGAGACCCAGTACTTC

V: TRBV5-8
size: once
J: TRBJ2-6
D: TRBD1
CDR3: CASSWDRETSSGANVLTF
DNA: TGTGCCAGCAGTTGGGACAGGGAAACCTCTTCGGGGGCCAACGTCCTGACTTTC

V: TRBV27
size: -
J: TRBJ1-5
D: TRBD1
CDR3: CASSETGYQPQHF
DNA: TGTGCCAGCAGTGAGACAGGGTATCAGCCCCAGCATTTT

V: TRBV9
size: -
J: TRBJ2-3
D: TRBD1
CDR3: CASSVFSGIGTGISDTQYF
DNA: TGTGCCAGCAGCGTATTTTCTGGTATTGGGACAGGGATCTCAGATACGCAGTATTTT

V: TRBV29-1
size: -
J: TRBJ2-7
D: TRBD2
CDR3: CSVGTSEYEQYF
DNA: TGCAGCGTCGGGACTAGCGAGTACGAGCAGTACTTC

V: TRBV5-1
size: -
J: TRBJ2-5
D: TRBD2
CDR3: CASSPGLAAWETQYF
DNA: TGCGCCAGCAGCCCGGGACTAGCGGCCTGGGAGACCCAGTACTTC

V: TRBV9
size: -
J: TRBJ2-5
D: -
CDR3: CASSAHGLSVTETQYF
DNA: TGTGCCAGCAGCGCCCACGGACTATCCGTCACTGAGACCCAGTACTTC

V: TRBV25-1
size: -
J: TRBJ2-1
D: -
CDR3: CASTAGVYEQFF
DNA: TGTGCCAGCACGGCAGGGGTTTATGAGCAGTTCTTC

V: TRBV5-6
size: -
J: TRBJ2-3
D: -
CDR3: CASSHREMSTDTQYF
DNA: TGTGCCAGCAGCCACAGGGAGATGAGCACAGATACGCAGTATTTT

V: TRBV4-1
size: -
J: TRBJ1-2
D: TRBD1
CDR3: CASSARQGTNYGYTF
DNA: TGCGCCAGCAGCGCCAGACAGGGGACGAACTATGGCTACACCTTC

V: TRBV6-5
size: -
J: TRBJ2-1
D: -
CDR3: CASSYGRTYNEQFF
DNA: TGTGCCAGCAGTTACGGGCGAACTTACAATGAGCAGTTCTTC

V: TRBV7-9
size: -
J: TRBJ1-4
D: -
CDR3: CASSAGAEKLFF
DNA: TGTGCCAGCAGCGCTGGGGCAGAAAAACTGTTTTTT

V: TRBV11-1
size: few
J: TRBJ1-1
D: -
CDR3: CASSLGGEAGTTEAFF
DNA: TGTGCCAGCAGCTTAGGGGGAGAGGCGGGGACCACTGAAGCTTTCTTT

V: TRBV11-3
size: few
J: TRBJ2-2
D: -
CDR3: CASRNPPGLTIKNTGELFF
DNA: TGTGCCAGCAGGAACCCCCCCGGACTCACAATCAAGAACACCGGGGAGCTGTTTTTT

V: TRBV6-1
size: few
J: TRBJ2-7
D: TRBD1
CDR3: CASSLGQGEPYEQYF
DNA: TGTGCCAGCAGTTTGGGACAGGGGGAGCCCTACGAGCAGTACTTC

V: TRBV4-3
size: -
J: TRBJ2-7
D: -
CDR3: CASSQGRGNEQYF
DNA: TGCGCCAGCAGCCAAGGTAGGGGCAACGAGCAGTACTTC

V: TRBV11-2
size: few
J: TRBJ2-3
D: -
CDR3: CASSSITADTQYF
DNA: TGTGCCAGCAGCTCAATCACGGCAGATACGCAGTATTTT

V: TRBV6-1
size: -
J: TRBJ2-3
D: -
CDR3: CASSEIVSTISDTQYF
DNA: TGTGCCAGCAGTGAAATTGTCAGTACAATCTCAGATACGCAGTATTTT

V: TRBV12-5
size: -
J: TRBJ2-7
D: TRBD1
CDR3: CASGPSRGLEQYF
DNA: TGTGCTAGTGGTCCCTCAAGGGGGCTCGAGCAGTACTTC

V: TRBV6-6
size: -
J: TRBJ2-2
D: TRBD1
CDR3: CASSYSGQALGGELFF
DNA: TGTGCCAGCAGTTACTCGGGACAGGCGCTTGGCGGGGAGCTGTTTTTT

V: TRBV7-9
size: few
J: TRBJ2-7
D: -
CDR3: CASSRDQRYEQYF
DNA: TGTGCCAGCAGCCGGGATCAGCGCTACGAGCAGTACTTC

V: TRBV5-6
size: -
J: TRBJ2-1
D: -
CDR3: CASSLGRGRLYNEQFF
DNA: TGTGCCAGCAGCTTGGGCAGGGGACGCCTATACAATGAGCAGTTCTTC

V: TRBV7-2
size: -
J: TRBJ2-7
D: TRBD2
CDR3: CASSSLGLAGGYEQYF
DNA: TGTGCCAGCAGCTCCCTCGGACTAGCGGGAGGCTACGAGCAGTACTTC

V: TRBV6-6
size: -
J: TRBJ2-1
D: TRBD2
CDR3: CASRSGTSGYNEQFF
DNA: TGTGCCAGCAGGTCCGGGACTAGCGGGTACAATGAGCAGTTCTTC

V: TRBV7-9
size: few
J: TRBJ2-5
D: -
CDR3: CASSPRTPQETQYF
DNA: TGTGCCAGCAGCCCCAGGACTCCTCAAGAGACCCAGTACTTC

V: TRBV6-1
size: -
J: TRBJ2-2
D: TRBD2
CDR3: CASSVDGGETGELFF
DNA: TGTGCCAGCAGTGTGGACGGGGGGGAAACCGGGGAGCTGTTTTTT

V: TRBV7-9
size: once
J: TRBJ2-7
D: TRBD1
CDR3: CASSLINDRAYEQYF
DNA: TGTGCCAGCAGCTTAATCAATGACAGGGCCTACGAGCAGTACTTC

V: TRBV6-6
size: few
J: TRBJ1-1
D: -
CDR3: CASTLTRRDTEAFF
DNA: TGTGCCAGCACCTTAACTAGGAGAGACACTGAAGCTTTCTTT

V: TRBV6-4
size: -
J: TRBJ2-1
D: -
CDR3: CASSDSEANEQFF
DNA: TGTGCCAGCAGTGACTCAGAAGCAAATGAGCAGTTCTTC

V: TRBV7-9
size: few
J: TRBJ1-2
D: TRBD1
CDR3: CASSSWTGTDGYTF
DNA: TGTGCCAGCAGCTCATGGACAGGGACGGATGGCTACACCTTC

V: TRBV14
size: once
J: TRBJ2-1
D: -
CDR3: CASSILKGANYNEQFF
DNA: TGTGCCAGCAGCATCCTTAAAGGGGCAAACTACAATGAGCAGTTCTTC

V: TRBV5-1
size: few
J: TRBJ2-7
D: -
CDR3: CASSTGDEQYF
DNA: TGCGCCAGCAGTACCGGGGACGAGCAGTACTTC

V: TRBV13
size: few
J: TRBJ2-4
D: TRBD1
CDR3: CASSPRDSGGKNIQYF
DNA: TGTGCCAGCAGCCCCCGGGACAGCGGCGGCAAAAACATTCAGTACTTC

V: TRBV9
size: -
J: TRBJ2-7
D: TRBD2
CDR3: CASSVGGLAGDEQYF
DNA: TGTGCCAGCAGCGTCGGAGGACTAGCGGGGGACGAGCAGTACTTC